This T cell receptor (beta chain) was retrieved from a study of PD-1 blockade in classical Hodgkin lymphoma. Germline CDR1 and CDR2: SGHDT and YYEEEE. The CDR3 length is 16 residues. The V gene end was trimmed by 5 bases and the J gene end by 3 bases; junction bases not matched to a gene: 11. Concerning this clone itself: The antigen remains undetermined.

The time point was: cycle 4 day 1 (C4D1), after more than five weeks of nivolumab. With no exception, relapse followed autologous stem cell transplantation in all patients, and brentuximab vedotin exposure varied. Study results and limitations: TCR diversity at baseline was reported to be reduced in newly diagnosed patients relative to healthy donors. By C4D1, CD4+ diversity increased significantly, especially in complete responders. After ASCT, patients who started nivolumab under 1 year later were excluded.

Here immunoSEQ multiplex PCR was the method, and the copy in TCRdb shows in-frame clones only, minus some. The top ten hold approximately 2.9% of the sample, which has 85,000 to 90,000 clones, 90% seen once. The chain has TRBV5-6 and TRBJ2-3; 8 bases are shared with TRBD1. The sequences come from peripheral blood mononuclear cells (PBMCs), collected before the fourth cycle of nivolumab. This clonotype originated in a human donor with classical Hodgkin lymphoma. The DNA for the CDR3 is TGTGCCAGCAGATGGACCGGGACAGGAGAAACAGATACGCAGTATTTT. It translates to CASRWTGTGETDTQYF.